This T cell receptor (beta chain) was identified in a study of cytomegalovirus exposure and HLA in healthy donors. About the study: The same platform used for the roughly 610 first-cohort repertoires was also used for the 100 to 150 validation repertoires, as a later analysis reported.

The ends were cut back, 1 base at V and 12 bases at J, with 7 bases in the middle. Germline assignment: CDR1 MGHDK and CDR2 SYGVNS. This CDR3 spans 11 amino acids. Sequencing used immunoSEQ multiplex PCR; TCRdb keeps in-frame clones, though not all of them. This table holds 150,000 or so clones, approximately 88% found once. Separation from the roughly 690-subject first cohort characterized the 120-subject validation cohort, to which the donors belonged. The specimen was PBMCs. The receptor was derived from a man between 25 and 39 years old in good health and CMV-seropositive. This chain connects TRBV25-1 to TRBJ2-1; D is perhaps TRBD2 (5 bases). The CDR3 nucleotides read TGTGCCAGCAGTGAATTGGGGAGGCAGTTCTTC. Its protein product is CASSELGRQFF.